The 4 T cell receptor beta chains below all came from one sample that was sequenced in a study of immune evolution from preneoplasia to lung adenocarcinoma. Profiled with immunoSEQ multiplex PCR; TCRdb holds only in-frame clones, not every one. The profile shows about 26,000 clones, about 76% of them singletons. The sample taken for sequencing was FFPE invasive lung adenocarcinoma tissue. The receptors were sampled from a person in their sixties with invasive lung adenocarcinoma. Some clones in this sample may be carry-over from other donors' samples.

This clone was picked up a small number of times. The chain combines TRBV18 with TRBJ2-3, with TRBD2 matching over 8 bases. The germline V gene encodes CDR1 KGHSH and CDR2 LQKENI. CDR3 size: 14 residues. Trimming cost V 6 bases and J 9 bases; bases outside gene matches: 11. Here the CDR3 DNA reads TGTGCCAGCTCCCCTCGGGAGGGATTGGAAACGCAGTATTTT. This codes for CASSPREGLETQYF.

This clone was seen a single time. This chain joins TRBV11-2 and TRBJ2-1; TRBD1 matches at 11 bases. Germline loops: CDR1 SGHAT, CDR2 FQNNGV. The CDR3 totals 15 residues. Germline trimming cut 4 bases from V and 4 bases from J; bases unmatched to any gene: 3. CDR3 coding DNA: TGTGCCAGCAGCTCCGGACAGGGGGCGTACAATGAGCAGTTCTTC. It is translated as CASSSGQGAYNEQFF.

This CDR3 reads CASKSGSGYEQYF. The CDR3 nucleotides read TGTGCCAGCAAGAGCGGGAGTGGGTACGAGCAGTACTTC. The chain employs TRBV28 and TRBJ2-7; TRBD2 agrees at 8 bases. Germline V gene lookup returns CDR1 MDHEN and CDR2 SYDVKM. The CDR3 length is 13 residues. The trim removed 7 bases at V and 4 bases at J, leaving 6 bases unmatched.

The chain carries TRBV27 and TRBJ2-1; D unclear. V was trimmed by 4 bases and J by 2 bases, leaving 9 bases between them. The CDR3 covers 14 residues. Germline V gene data show CDR1 as MNHEY and CDR2 as SMNVEV (reference sequence). CDR3 residues: CASSSTPPYNEQFF. In nucleotides, the CDR3 is TGTGCCAGCAGTTCGACTCCCCCCTACAATGAGCAGTTCTTC.